This record concerns one T cell receptor (beta chain) sequence. Its antigen remains unknown. The CDR3 loop spans 17 amino acids. Germline-derived CDR1 and CDR2 are LNHDA and SQIVND (reference sequence). Trimming cost V 3 bases and J 1 base; bases outside gene matches: 7. At collection, donors were nominally healthy, but unrecorded immune exposures were probable. This record belongs to a study of cytomegalovirus exposure and HLA in healthy donors. Findings and limits, study-wide: Some TCR beta chains (more than 150 of them) were listed as cytomegalovirus-associated. Reports credit the classifier with highly specific, highly sensitive diagnosis of cytomegalovirus status.

The PCR employed 60 Vbeta primers together with 13 Jbeta primers. Method: immunoSEQ multiplex PCR; TCRdb's copy keeps in-frame clones and lacks some. This sample has roughly 160,000 clones, with 65% to 80% found just once. Sequenced: PBMCs. The origin of this receptor is a man aged 35-49 years in good health and CMV-seronegative. The genes are TRBV19 and TRBJ2-2; 8 positions agree with TRBD1. The CDR3: CASSIPDRARNTGELFF. CDR3 DNA sequence: TGTGCCAGTAGTATCCCGGACAGGGCCCGGAACACCGGGGAGCTGTTTTTT.